These 30 T cell receptor beta chains were sequenced from one sample in a study of T-cell memory formation after mild COVID-19. A single record per CDR3 protein comes from TCRdb applying MiXCR to the 5' RACE reads. The data contain around 200,000 distinct CDR3 sequences, approximately 18% of them singletons. The sample taken for sequencing was PBMCs or a T cell subset sorted from them (not recorded which). These receptors originate from a man aged 18 to 30 who had mild COVID-19 (a few samples of this study predate the infection). Cell type and time point are not known.

The rearrangement links TRBV7-2 to TRBJ1-1; no definite D call. CDR3 length equals 14 residues. Germline V CDR1 and CDR2: SGHTA, FQGNSA. V was trimmed by 3 bases and J by 3 bases, leaving 11 bases between them. Here the CDR3 DNA reads TGTGCCAGCAGCTTCAAGGCTAGGGACACTGAAGCTTTCTTT. It specifies CASSFKARDTEAFF. Using reference TRBV7-2 and TRBJ1-1 for the parts outside the CDR3, the full variable domain is GAGVSQSPSNKVTEKGKDVELRCDPISGHTALYWYRQSLGQGLEFLIYFQGNSAPDKSGLPSDRFSAERTGGSVSTLTIQRTQQEDSAVYLCASSFKARDTEAFFGQGTRLTVV.

This clonotype was recorded a few times. The chain joins TRBV20-1 to TRBJ1-2, with 9 bases identical to TRBD1. The V gene end was trimmed by 6 bases and the J gene end by 4 bases; junction bases not matched to a gene: 6. The CDR3 covers 13 residues. The germline V gene has CDR1 DFQATT and CDR2 SNEGSKA (reference sequence). Here the CDR3 DNA reads TGCAGTGCCAGACAGGGGGGTAGCTATGGCTACACCTTC. Translating it yields CSARQGGSYGYTF.

Many counts were recorded for this clonotype. The J gene is TRBJ2-3, the V gene TRBV5-1; TRBD2 matches at 11 bases. The germline V gene encodes CDR1 SGHRS and CDR2 YFSETQ. This CDR3 is built from 16 residues. V trimming: 4 bases; J trimming: 2 bases; junction bases outside the gene matches: 6. The CDR3 sequence: CASSGGTSGFTDTQYF. CDR3 sequence (DNA): TGCGCCAGCAGCGGAGGGACTAGCGGATTCACAGATACGCAGTATTTT.

The chain uses TRBV11-3 and TRBJ2-7; perhaps TRBD1 as D (5 bases). The CDR3 contains 17 residues. V lost 5 bases and J lost 2, with 22 bases in between. Germline values: CDR1 SGHNT, CDR2 YENEEA. This CDR3 is CASSTRTPGLGPYEQYV. The CDR3 DNA reads TGTGCCAGCAGCACCCGGACACCAGGGTTGGGTCCCTACGAGCAGTACGTC.

This clonotype has more than one count but fewer than ten. The chain employs TRBV11-2 and TRBJ1-4, with 9 bases identical to TRBD1. V lost 6 bases to trimming and J lost 6 bases; unmatched junction nucleotides: 5. The CDR3 covers 14 residues. The germline CDR1 and CDR2 sequences are SGHAT and FQNNGV. The CDR3 DNA is TGTGCCAGCAGTAACAGGGGGCGTGATGAAAAACTGTTTTTT. Protein sequence: CASSNRGRDEKLFF.

The sample holds a few counts of this clonotype. This chain joins TRBV20-1 and TRBJ2-3, with TRBD2 as a possible D gene (5 bases). Germline loops: CDR1 DFQATT, CDR2 SNEGSKA (reference sequence). There are 14 residues in the CDR3. Between the trimmed V and J ends, which lost 0 bases and 4 bases, there was a span of 11 bases. The CDR3 nucleotides read TGCAGTGCTAGAGATCCCCTAGCTTCAGATACGCAGTATTTT. Its protein is CSARDPLASDTQYF.

This chain connects TRBV20-1 to TRBJ1-2; D is possibly TRBD1 (6 bases). CDR1 is DFQATT and CDR2 is SNEGSKA in the germline V gene (reference sequence). The CDR3 is 15 residues long. V gave up 3 bases and J gave up 2 bases, with 16 bases separating them. The CDR3 loop reads CSARSANRENYGYTF. CDR3 DNA: TGCAGTGCTAGGTCTGCCAACAGGGAGAACTATGGCTACACCTTC.

The V call is TRBV7-7, the J call TRBJ2-3; D is tentatively TRBD1 or TRBD2 (6 bases each). Germline CDR1 is SSHAT and CDR2 is FNYEAQ (reference sequence). The CDR3 sequence is 13 residues long. V lost 5 bases, J lost 9 bases, and 15 bases lay in between. The CDR3 DNA sequence: TGTGCCAGCAGCCCGACTAGGGGGGTAACGCAGTATTTT. It specifies CASSPTRGVTQYF.

This clonotype has more than one count but fewer than ten. The chain has TRBV7-2 and TRBJ2-1; 11 bases are a match to TRBD2. CDR1 is SGHTA and CDR2 is FQGNSA in the germline V gene. This CDR3 has 15 amino acids. The junction had 5 bases not matched to a gene; V was cut back by 1 base and J by 9 bases. The CDR3 is CASSLGLAGGGEQFF. CDR3 nucleotide sequence: TGTGCCAGCAGCTTAGGGCTAGCGGGGGGAGGTGAGCAGTTCTTC.

This clonotype turned up a few times. This sequence joins TRBV2 and TRBJ2-7; 7 nucleotides match TRBD1. J gave up 4 bases and V 8 bases, and 11 bases lay outside the gene matches. Germline V gene data show CDR1 as SNHLY and CDR2 as FYNNEI. The CDR3 is 14 amino acids. In DNA, the CDR3 is TGTGCCAGCCGCAACGACAGGGTAGGTTACGAGCAGTACTTC. Amino acids: CASRNDRVGYEQYF. The full variable domain, its missing parts supplied by reference TRBV2 and TRBJ2-7, is EPEVTQTPSHQVTQMGQEVILRCVPISNHLYFYWYRQILGQKVEFLVSFYNNEISEKSEIFDDQFSVERPDGSNFTLKIRSTKLEDSAMYFCASRNDRVGYEQYFGPGTRLTVT.

This clonotype was seen a handful of times. The gene calls are TRBV4-2 and TRBJ1-1; D gene ambiguous. Trimming stripped 0 bases from V and 5 bases from J, with 13 bases between. There are 15 residues in the CDR3. Per the germline V gene, CDR1 is LGHNA and CDR2 is YNFKEQ. The DNA for the CDR3 is TGTGCCAGCAGCCAAGAAGATAGGGTTTGGACTGAAGCTTTCTTT. Its protein product is CASSQEDRVWTEAFF.

This clonotype showed up just a few times. The J gene is TRBJ1-1, the V gene TRBV19; TRBD1 agrees at 7 bases. V lost 3 bases, J lost 8 bases, and 12 bases stayed unmatched. From germline, CDR1 is LNHDA and CDR2 SQIVND (reference sequence). The CDR3 covers 15 residues. CDR3 loop: CASSMSLLEGAEAFF. DNA of the CDR3: TGTGCCAGTAGTATGTCCCTCTTGGAGGGGGCGGAAGCTTTCTTT.

The CDR3 DNA reads TGTGCCAGCAGTGAATATCCCCTGACAGCCCCACCCCTCCACTTT. Amino acid sequence: CASSEYPLTAPPLHF. The gene calls are TRBV25-1 and TRBJ1-6; weak D call: TRBD1 (5 bases). Germline assignment: CDR1 MGHDK and CDR2 SYGVNS. V dropped 0 bases and J dropped 11 bases, with 14 bases sitting between them. The CDR3 has 15 residues.

This clonotype has only a few counts. V and J are TRBV5-1 and TRBJ2-1; possibly TRBD1 for D (5 bases). This CDR3 comprises 14 residues. The germline V gene has CDR1 SGHRS and CDR2 YFSETQ. V was shortened by 0 bases and J by 9 bases, with 13 bases between the two germline ends. The CDR3 sequence is CASSLAPRASEQFF. In nucleotides, the CDR3 is TGCGCCAGCAGCTTGGCCCCCAGGGCAAGTGAGCAGTTCTTC.

This clonotype was picked up a small number of times. J is TRBJ1-6 and V is TRBV20-1, with D uncertain. CDR3 size: 15 residues. The germline V gene has CDR1 DFQATT and CDR2 SNEGSKA (reference sequence). Trimming cost V 2 bases and J 6 bases, with 14 bases left between them. As DNA, the CDR3 is TGCAGTGCTAGAAGCTTGAACAGTCCTAATTCACCCCTCCACTTT. It encodes CSARSLNSPNSPLHF.

The genes are TRBV6-6 and TRBJ1-5, with D hard to call. The CDR3 runs to 14 residues. Trimming took 6 bases from V and 3 from J, leaving 12 bases between them. CDR1 and CDR2 (germline): MNHNY, SVGAGI (reference sequence). The CDR3 loop is CASSGSRDNQPQHF. CDR3 nucleotides: TGTGCCAGCAGCGGGAGTCGGGACAATCAGCCCCAGCATTTT.

The V gene is TRBV5-1, the J gene TRBJ2-2; D not resolved. From germline, CDR1 is SGHRS and CDR2 YFSETQ. The CDR3 extends over 16 amino acids. Trimming removed 0 bases from V and 0 bases from J, with 9 bases in between. The CDR3 region is CASSLEAYSNTGELFF. Written as DNA, the CDR3 is TGCGCCAGCAGCTTGGAGGCCTACTCGAACACCGGGGAGCTGTTTTTT. The whole variable domain, remainder taken from reference TRBV5-1 and TRBJ2-2, is KAGVTQTPRYLIKTRGQQVTLSCSPISGHRSVSWYQQTPGQGLQFLFEYFSETQRNKGNFPGRFSGRQFSNSRSEMNVSTLELGDSALYLCASSLEAYSNTGELFFGEGSRLTVL.

The chain has TRBV2 and TRBJ2-5; TRBD2 matches at 8 bases. Germline V gene data show CDR1 as SNHLY and CDR2 as FYNNEI. The CDR3 extends over 9 amino acids. CDR3 in DNA: TGTGCACTCGGGGGGGCCCAGTACTTC. Translating gives CALGGAQYF.

The genes are TRBV20-1 and TRBJ1-3; possible D gene TRBD1, 5 bases. V was pared by 1 base and J by 4 bases, with 11 bases between. Per germline, CDR1 DFQATT and CDR2 SNEGSKA (reference sequence). CDR3 length: 14 residues. CDR3 sequence: CSARAPGWGNTIYF. The CDR3 DNA sequence: TGCAGTGCTAGAGCCCCAGGGTGGGGAAACACCATATATTTT.

This clonotype was detected only a few times. The V and J genes are TRBV4-2 and TRBJ2-3; TRBD2 might be the D (6 bases). V shed 0 bases and J shed 3 bases, with 13 bases lying between them. This CDR3 contains 16 residues. Germline V gene data show CDR1 as LGHNA and CDR2 as YNFKEQ. CDR3: CASSQDAGRATDTQYF. CDR3 in DNA: TGTGCCAGCAGCCAAGATGCGGGGCGAGCAACAGATACGCAGTATTTT.

This sequence joins TRBV20-1 and TRBJ2-1; the D gene is possibly TRBD1 (6 bases). The CDR3 is 13 amino acids. Germline CDR1 reads DFQATT; CDR2 reads SNEGSKA (reference sequence). Trimming stripped 6 bases from V and 4 bases from J, with 13 bases between. Written as DNA, the CDR3 is TGCAGTGCCGTTAACAGGGTTTACAATGAGCAGTTCTTC. Protein sequence: CSAVNRVYNEQFF.

The V gene is TRBV5-1, the J gene TRBJ2-7; 8 bases fit TRBD2. With 0 bases clipped from V and 6 bases from J, the junction kept 5 bases outside the gene matches. There are 14 residues in the CDR3. CDR1 is SGHRS and CDR2 is YFSETQ in the germline V gene. The CDR3 DNA reads TGCGCCAGCAGCTTGGGACGGGGGGGCGTCGAGCAGTACTTC. It yields the protein CASSLGRGGVEQYF.

This clonotype came up a few times. V gene TRBV7-8 combines with J gene TRBJ2-5, with D unclear. The CDR3 sequence is 13 residues long. V was pared by 2 bases and J by 5 bases, with 9 bases between. Germline V gives CDR1 SGHVS, CDR2 FQNEAQ. The CDR3 protein is CASSLQIGETQYF. The DNA of the CDR3 is TGTGCCAGCAGCTTACAAATCGGGGAGACCCAGTACTTC.

This clonotype was counted many times. The chain is built from TRBV5-5 and TRBJ1-1; TRBD1 matches 8 bases. V dropped 2 bases and J dropped 7; count of bases not matched to a gene: 4. The germline V gene encodes CDR1 SGHKS and CDR2 YYEKEE (reference sequence). The CDR3 extends over 13 amino acids. In DNA, the CDR3 is TGTGCCAGCAGCTTCTTCGACAGGGGTGAAGCTTTCTTT. It yields the protein CASSFFDRGEAFF.

This clonotype occurred a few times. V gene TRBV21-1 combines with J gene TRBJ2-7; the tabulated D call, TRBD1, remains unverified against the DNA. TRBV21-1 corresponds to a pseudogene. The CDR3 loop spans 15 amino acids. The CDR3 spells CASSPQTGVSYEQYV. The CDR3, as DNA: TGTGCCAGCAGCCCCCAAACAGGGGTTAGCTACGAGCAGTACGTC.

The chain carries TRBV6-5 and TRBJ2-1, with a possible D match to TRBD2 (5 bases). The CDR3 contains 11 residues. CDR1 is MNHEY, CDR2 SVGAGI, per germline. The ends were cut back, 5 bases at V and 10 bases at J, with 9 bases in the middle. The CDR3: CASSNGGEQFF. Written as DNA, the CDR3 is TGTGCCAGCAGTAACGGCGGGGAGCAGTTCTTC.

At least ten counts were recorded for this clonotype. The CDR3 reads CASSQDEYNNEQFF. As DNA, the CDR3 is TGTGCCAGCAGCCAAGATGAGTACAACAATGAGCAGTTCTTC. V is TRBV3-1 and J is TRBJ2-1; the D is unclear. The CDR3 runs 14 residues. Trimming shortened V by 0 bases and J by 5 bases, and 8 bases separated the two germline ends. Germline V lookup: CDR1 LGHDT, CDR2 YNNKEL (reference sequence).

This clonotype has a handful of counts. The chain carries TRBV3-1 and TRBJ1-1; a possible D gene is TRBD1 (5 bases). The CDR3 is 14 amino acids. Germline V lookup: CDR1 LGHDT, CDR2 YNNKEL (reference sequence). The germline V and J ends were trimmed by 0 bases and 10 bases, with 15 bases remaining between them. In DNA, the CDR3 is TGTGCCAGCAGCCAAGATGCCCCAGGGATACTAGCTTTCTTT. Its protein is CASSQDAPGILAFF. The entire variable domain, with the rest obtained from reference TRBV3-1 and TRBJ1-1, is as follows: DTAVSQTPKYLVTQMGNDKSIKCEQNLGHDTMYWYKQDSKKFLKIMFSYNNKELIINETVPNRFSPKSPDKAHLNLHINSLELGDSAVYFCASSQDAPGILAFFGQGTRLTVV.

This clonotype was seen just once. V and J are TRBV12-3 or TRBV12-4 and TRBJ2-2; 10 bases agree with TRBD2. This CDR3 contains 18 residues. V lost 1 base, J lost 3 bases, and 8 bases stayed unmatched. CDR3 sequence reads: CASSLGQRLAGDTGELFF. The CDR3 coding sequence is TGTGCCAGCAGTTTAGGCCAGAGGCTAGCGGGGGACACCGGGGAGCTGTTTTTT.

This clonotype has only a few counts. This chain links TRBV7-3 with TRBJ2-1; D not certain. V dropped 5 bases and J dropped 5 bases, with 16 bases sitting between them. This CDR3 spans 15 amino acids. Germline-derived CDR1 and CDR2 are SGHTA and FQGTGA. The CDR3 coding sequence is TGTGCCAGCAGCACCCACCCGGACGGAGACAATGAGCAGTTCTTC. Amino acid sequence: CASSTHPDGDNEQFF.